This TCR beta chain appears in the sequencing data of a study of blood T cell repertoires in COVID-19. Study-level background: Collection of acute and convalescent COVID-19 samples took place in the United States, Italy and Spain.

The CDR3 covers 15 residues. V dropped 2 bases and J dropped 8; count of bases not matched to a gene: 7. Produced via immunoSEQ multiplex PCR; TCRdb's table is partial and in-frame only. The data hold 180,000 or so clones, with roughly nine tenths observed a single time. Seattle patients were enrolled during active infection and followed longitudinally. Sequenced material: peripheral blood. The source is a woman aged 60 to 75 with COVID-19, enrolled during active disease. The chain links TRBV5-7 to TRBJ1-4, with 9 bases that match TRBD1. TRBV5-7 is an ORF for which the function is uncertain. DNA of the CDR3: TGTGCCAGCAGCTTATGGGACAGGGAGGGAGAAAAACTGTTTTTT. Translating it yields CASSLWDREGEKLFF.